This passage covers 6 T cell receptor beta chains from one sample sequenced in a study of CD8+ T cells in alopecia areata listed by TCRdb under 2018. Library creation used the immunoSEQ multiplex PCR assay. To provide template for TCR sequencing, every sample had RNA extracted and reverse transcribed into cDNA. In TCRdb, the immuneACCESS table is reduced to in-frame sequences with V and J assigned. These tables do not hold every clone; where another copy was compared, an unresolved V gene accounts for under half, and the others remain unexplained. Counted in this sample were 250,000 or so clones; roughly two thirds of them appeared once. The top ten clonotypes cover around 1.2% of the sample. The sample's time point label, decoded: baseline before oral tofacitinib. The material sequenced was CD4+ T cells sorted from blood, taken at week 0. These TCRs come from a human donor with alopecia areata.

The V and J genes are TRBV5-1 and TRBJ2-1, with D uncertain. The CDR3 is made up of 16 amino acids. Germline V gene lookup returns CDR1 SGHRS and CDR2 YFSETQ. V was cut by 6 bases and J by 6 bases, with 22 bases left in between. The chain's CDR3 is CASNPLGSGSSNEQFF. CDR3 bases: TGCGCCAGCAATCCCCTCGGGTCAGGATCAAGCAATGAGCAGTTCTTC.

The V call is TRBV6-6, the J call TRBJ2-7, with D perhaps matching TRBD2 (6 bases). The CDR3 is 13 amino acids. Trimming removed 8 bases from V and 4 bases from J, with 15 bases in between. The V gene's germline CDR1 is MNHNY and CDR2 SVGAGI (reference sequence). The CDR3 is CASFSSGEYEQYF. The DNA for the CDR3 is TGTGCCAGCTTTTCATCGGGGGAGTACGAGCAGTACTTC.

This clone was seen more than once but under ten times. Compared with germline, one end of the junction differs, possibly owing to a read error. This chain joins TRBV7-9 and TRBJ1-5; D remains ambiguous. Germline values: CDR1 SEHNR, CDR2 FQNEAQ (reference sequence). The CDR3 length is 15 residues. The CDR3 bases are TGTGCCAGCAGTTTAGGTGATTACACAGATCAGCCCCAGCATTTT. This sequence encodes CASSLGDYTDQPQHF.

The chain links TRBV25-1 to TRBJ2-1; D could derive from TRBD1 or TRBD2 (5 bases each). Trimming left V 8 bases short and J 2 bases short, with 13 bases between. Germline CDR1 MGHDK, CDR2 SYGVNS. The CDR3 totals 14 residues. In DNA, the CDR3 is TGTGCCAGCCGGGGCTGGATAACCTACAATGAGCAGTTCTTC. Protein sequence: CASRGWITYNEQFF.

The chain links TRBV7-2 to TRBJ2-3, with 7 nucleotides matching TRBD2. From germline, CDR1 is SGHTA and CDR2 FQGNSA. The J segment lost 2 bases and the V segment lost 6 bases, leaving 5 bases of the junction unmatched. CDR3 length equals 14 residues. The CDR3 loop reads CASSPGGFTDTQYF. The CDR3 nucleotides read TGTGCCAGCAGTCCGGGGGGTTTCACAGATACGCAGTATTTT. The full variable domain, with the rest looked up from reference TRBV7-2 and TRBJ2-3, is GAGVSQSPSNKVTEKGKDVELRCDPISGHTALYWYRQSLGQGLEFLIYFQGNSAPDKSGLPSDRFSAERTGGSVSTLTIQRTQQEDSAVYLCASSPGGFTDTQYFGPGTRLTVL.

This clone showed up just a few times. The CDR3 coding sequence is TGCGCCAGCAGTAGGACAGGGGGCCCCTACGAGCAGTACTTC. Encoded protein: CASSRTGGPYEQYF. The chain is built from TRBV5-1 and TRBJ2-7; 11 bases match TRBD1. CDR1 and CDR2 (germline): SGHRS, YFSETQ. Unmatched junction bases numbered 3, after V lost 5 bases and J lost 2 bases. The CDR3 is made up of 14 amino acids.